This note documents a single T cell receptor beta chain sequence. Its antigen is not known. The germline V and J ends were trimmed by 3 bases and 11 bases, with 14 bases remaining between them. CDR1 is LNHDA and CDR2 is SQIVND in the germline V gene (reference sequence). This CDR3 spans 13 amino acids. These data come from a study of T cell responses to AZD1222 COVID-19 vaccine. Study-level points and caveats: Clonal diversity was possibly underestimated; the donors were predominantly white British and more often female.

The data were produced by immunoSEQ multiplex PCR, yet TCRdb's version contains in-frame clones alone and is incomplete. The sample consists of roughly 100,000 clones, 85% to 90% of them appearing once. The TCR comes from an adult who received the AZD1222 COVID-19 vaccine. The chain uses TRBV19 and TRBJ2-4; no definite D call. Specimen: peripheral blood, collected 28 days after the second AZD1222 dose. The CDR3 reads CASSIPGGSFQYF. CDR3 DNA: TGTGCCAGTAGTATTCCGGGTGGGTCCTTTCAGTACTTC.